This is a list of T cell receptor beta chains from one sample in a study of T cell repertoires in cytomegalovirus infection. TCRdb independently ran MiXCR on the reads; one entry per CDR3 protein. The repertoire holds some 700,000 distinct CDR3 sequences, with roughly 35% as singletons. Material for sequencing was PBMCs. Every receptor here comes from a human donor in good health (CMV status not recorded). Some clones in this sample may be carry-over from other donors' samples. CDR3s include the opening cysteine and the closing phenylalanine or tryptophan. Rows may omit the clone size; those that give it use once, few, many or a size class.

V	length	J	size	CDR3
TRBV29-1	15	TRBJ1-3	.	CSVVGQGYSGNTIYF
TRBV2	16	TRBJ2-7	few	CASSGFSSGRPYEQYF
TRBV10-2	15	TRBJ1-1	few	CASSEGSGAQTEAFF
TRBV27	15	TRBJ2-1	many	CASSPGLAGDNEQFF
TRBV5-4	16	TRBJ1-5	many	CASSSGGGNSNQPQHF
TRBV6-1	16	TRBJ1-3	few	CASSDQPLLSGNTIYF
TRBV14	15	TRBJ1-2	.	CASSQDHTDQRGYTF
TRBV11-3	16	TRBJ2-5	few	CASSETSGRGQETQYF
TRBV6-2/TRBV6-3	14	TRBJ2-5	.	CASRHYWTVETQYF
TRBV4-2	15	TRBJ2-7	.	CASSPSQGIPYEQYF
TRBV9	12	TRBJ2-5	few	CASSGPQETQYF
TRBV19	14	TRBJ2-1	once	CASSLAGGYSEQFF
TRBV20-1	15	TRBJ2-7	many	CSAGVPSGRYYEQYF
TRBV11-3	16	TRBJ2-1	.	CASSLGVAGVYNEQFF
TRBV7-3	13	TRBJ2-7	few	CASSPQGGDEQYF
TRBV7-6	16	TRBJ2-7	few	CASSAPPGLAAYEQYF
TRBV18	15	TRBJ1-3	few	CASSPKENSGNTIYF
TRBV12-3/TRBV12-4	12	TRBJ1-1	.	CASSLGEYGAFF
TRBV20-1	14	TRBJ2-7	few	CSARDPAGGIGQYF
TRBV27	15	TRBJ1-4	.	CASSRRGQVNEKLFF
TRBV12-5	14	TRBJ1-1	.	CASGAGQLNTEAFF
TRBV19	16	TRBJ1-1	.	CASSILGTGSGTEAFF
TRBV28	13	TRBJ1-2	few	CASTTPPNYGYTF
TRBV3-1	18	TRBJ1-5	.	CASSQDWDRVGKNQPQHF
TRBV4-1	14	TRBJ1-2	.	CASSQNGQRYGYTF
TRBV19	17	TRBJ2-2	.	CASRPTSGRANTGELFF
TRBV5-1	15	TRBJ1-5	.	CASSFGQGGDQPQHF
TRBV4-1	15	TRBJ2-1	few	CASSLRWAASNEQFF
TRBV9	15	TRBJ2-3	few	CASSVAGGPPDTQYF
TRBV19	15	TRBJ1-5	few	CASSMSAIHDQPQHF
TRBV7-9	14	TRBJ2-7	few	CASSLRDRVWEQYF
TRBV28	15	TRBJ1-5	.	CASSQGVRGNQPQHF
TRBV6-8	14	TRBJ1-5	.	CASRRVGGFQPQHF
TRBV5-1	15	TRBJ2-1	.	CASSFKSMGDNEQFF
TRBV6-1	16	TRBJ2-1	few	CASSERRQIPGNEQFF
TRBV7-6	17	TRBJ1-4	.	CASSLEGRAATNEKLFF
TRBV7-2	15	TRBJ1-2	few	CASSLASQGKTGYTF
TRBV4-1	17	TRBJ2-5	.	CASSQLSGGLNQETQYF
TRBV6-2/TRBV6-3	16	TRBJ1-5	.	CASRYTPGNFNQPQHF
TRBV12-3/TRBV12-4	13	TRBJ2-5	.	CASSSPNQETQYF
TRBV28	14	TRBJ1-6	few	CASWSGRENSPLHF